This is a list of T cell receptor beta chains from one sample in a study of shared clonotypes between healthy human individuals. Clones were sequenced by immunoSEQ multiplex PCR, and TCRdb holds only the in-frame ones, with some missing. Seen here are fewer than 400,000 clones, approximately 79% observed once, and the top ten hold about a tenth. The material sequenced was memory CD4+ T cells sorted from blood. These TCRs come from a man aged 25 to 40 in good health. CDR3s include the opening cysteine and the closing phenylalanine or tryptophan. A D gene is named only where the DNA matches it firmly. Only some rows state a clone size, as once, few, many or a class for expanded clones.

d_gene,v_gene,abundance,j_gene,CDR3nt,CDR3aa
-,TRBV18,many,TRBJ1-2,TGTGCCAGCTCACCCCAGGGGAACTATGGCTACACCTTC,CASSPQGNYGYTF
TRBD1,TRBV30,-,TRBJ1-5,TGTGCCTGGAGTGCCCGAGGGACAGGGGAGCAGCCCCAGCATTTT,CAWSARGTGEQPQHF
-,TRBV6-1,-,TRBJ1-2,TGTGCCAGCAGTGAAGCCACAACTAACTATGGCTACACCTTC,CASSEATTNYGYTF
TRBD1,TRBV4-1,-,TRBJ1-4,TGCGCCAGCAGCCAGGGGACAGGTTCGACTAATGAAAAACTGTTTTTT,CASSQGTGSTNEKLFF
-,TRBV11-2,many,TRBJ1-1,TGTGCCAGCAGCTTCGAAGTGGCCACTGAAGCTTTCTTT,CASSFEVATEAFF
-,TRBV28,-,TRBJ1-1,TGTGCCAGCAGCCCGGGAGGAGCTTTCTTT,CASSPGGAFF
TRBD1,TRBV2,-,TRBJ2-1,TGTGCCAGCAGGGAAAGACAGGGAGTGTACAATGAGCAGTTCTTC,CASRERQGVYNEQFF
-,TRBV19,-,TRBJ2-7,TGTGCCAGTAGTATGTACGGCGGAGAGTTAAGCGAGCAGTACTTC,CASSMYGGELSEQYF
TRBD1,TRBV6-5,-,TRBJ1-1,TGTGCCAGTCATAACAGGGGAGGTGAAGCTTTCTTT,CASHNRGGEAFF
-,TRBV5-5,few,TRBJ2-3,TGTGCCAGCAGCAGGGGGCCCCTTCTAGCGGGCACAGATACGCAGTATTTT,CASSRGPLLAGTDTQYF
-,TRBV15,-,TRBJ2-1,TGTGCCACCAGCAGGAGGACTGTTGTTCATGAGCAGTTCTTC,CATSRRTVVHEQFF
TRBD1,TRBV7-9,-,TRBJ2-2,TGTGCCAGCAGCCGACACGGGACAGTATTCACCGGGGAGCTGTTTTTT,CASSRHGTVFTGELFF
-,TRBV9,-,TRBJ1-6,TGTGCCAGCAGCATCCTCGGGGATAATTCACCCCTCCACTTT,CASSILGDNSPLHF
TRBD2,TRBV7-2,-,TRBJ2-2,TGTGCCAGCAGCTTACGGCGGACTAGCGGGACAGGAGCCGGGGAGCTGTTTTTT,CASSLRRTSGTGAGELFF
TRBD2,TRBV6-6,-,TRBJ2-1,TGTGCCAGCAGAAAGATAGCGGGAGGCTCCCGAGAGCAGTTCTTC,CASRKIAGGSREQFF
TRBD1,TRBV5-1,-,TRBJ2-1,TGCGCCAGCAGCTTATGGACAGGGTCTGGAATATACAATGAGCAGTTCTTC,CASSLWTGSGIYNEQFF
TRBD2,TRBV5-4,once,TRBJ2-2,TGTGCCAGCAGCACGACTAGCGGGAGAAATTCCGGGGAGCTGTTTTTT,CASSTTSGRNSGELFF
-,TRBV2,-,TRBJ2-1,TGTGCCAGCAGTGAAGCTGATGAGCAGTTCTTC,CASSEADEQFF
TRBD2,TRBV2,-,TRBJ2-5,TGTGCCAGCAGTGAAGTGGGACTACGAAGGGAGACCCAGTACTTC,CASSEVGLRRETQYF
-,TRBV6-5,-,TRBJ2-7,TGTGCCAGCACCTCTTCGACCCTCGGGCGGTACGAGCAGTACTTC,CASTSSTLGRYEQYF
-,TRBV7-3,once,TRBJ2-7,TGTGCCAGCAGCCCGATGAGTAGCTCCTACGAGCAGTACTTC,CASSPMSSSYEQYF
TRBD1,TRBV5-1,-,TRBJ2-5,TGCGCCAGCAGAGGGGCGGGACAGGTCCTGGAGACCCAGTACTTC,CASRGAGQVLETQYF
-,TRBV19,-,TRBJ1-5,TGTGCCAGTTCCGGGACGCCTAATCAGCCCCAGCATTTT,CASSGTPNQPQHF
-,TRBV18,few,TRBJ2-2,TGTGCCAGCTCACCACGTAGGGACTCCAACACCGGGGAGCTGTTTTTT,CASSPRRDSNTGELFF
-,TRBV28,-,TRBJ2-1,TGTGCCAGCAGTGTGATCACTGAGCAGTTCTTC,CASSVITEQFF
TRBD2,TRBV6-5,-,TRBJ2-7,TGTGCCAGCAGTTACGGGGGTGGACTAGCCGCCTACGAGCAGTACTTC,CASSYGGGLAAYEQYF
-,TRBV11-2,-,TRBJ2-2,TGTGCCAGCAGCTTAGCGCCTACCGGGACCGGGGAGCTGTTTTTT,CASSLAPTGTGELFF
-,TRBV5-1,few,TRBJ1-3,TGCGCCAGCAGTTTGGGAGGAGATACGGCATCTGGAAACACCATATATTTT,CASSLGGDTASGNTIYF
TRBD1,TRBV28,many,TRBJ2-7,TGTGCCAGCACAAACCCGGGACAGGGGTTGCACGAGCAGTACTTC,CASTNPGQGLHEQYF
TRBD2,TRBV2,-,TRBJ2-5,TGTGCCAGCAGTGGTGAGGGGCTAGCGGGAGTCTACGGAGAGACCCAGTACTTC,CASSGEGLAGVYGETQYF
-,TRBV5-5,-,TRBJ1-5,TGTGCCAGCAGCCTGGGAGGGACCGATCAGCCCCAGCATTTT,CASSLGGTDQPQHF
-,TRBV2,-,TRBJ2-1,TGTGCCAGCAGTGAAGCGCTTGGCCTACATTTAAACCCCAGATACAATGAGCAGTTCTTC,CASSEALGLHLNPRYNEQFF
-,TRBV6-5,-,TRBJ1-2,TGTGCCAGCAGTTGGGGCGGGAGATCGGATGGCTACACCTTC,CASSWGGRSDGYTF
-,TRBV7-9,-,TRBJ1-4,TGTGCCAGCAGCCTTGGTGGAAATAATGAAAAACTGTTTTTT,CASSLGGNNEKLFF
-,TRBV4-1,many,TRBJ2-1,TGCGCCAGCAGCCATCTCTCCGGCCCCATAGGGAATGAGCAGTTCTTC,CASSHLSGPIGNEQFF
-,TRBV5-4,-,TRBJ1-1,TGTGCCAGCAGCTATAGCGGAGGGTCCACTGAAGCTTTCTTT,CASSYSGGSTEAFF
-,TRBV19,-,TRBJ1-1,TGTGCCAGTGCCCCAAGGACAGAAAGCACTGAAGCTTTCTTT,CASAPRTESTEAFF
TRBD2,TRBV5-1,-,TRBJ2-1,TGCGCCAGCAGCTCTACCCTAGCGGGAGGGATGAATGAGCAGTTCTTC,CASSSTLAGGMNEQFF
TRBD2,TRBV7-9,-,TRBJ2-3,TGTGCCAGCAGCTTAGAAGCGGGAGCTGCAGATACGCAGTATTTT,CASSLEAGAADTQYF
-,TRBV6-5,-,TRBJ2-7,TGTGCCAGCGCCACGACAGGCGGCCCCTACGAGCAGTACTTC,CASATTGGPYEQYF
-,TRBV15,-,TRBJ1-5,TGTGCCACCAGCAGAGAGTTACATCAGCCCCAGCATTTT,CATSRELHQPQHF
-,TRBV6-6,-,TRBJ1-5,TGTGCCAGCAGCTCAAATCAGCCCCAGCATTTT,CASSSNQPQHF
-,TRBV4-3,-,TRBJ1-1,TGCGCCAGCAGCCAAGAGGGGTCCCGTAATGCTGAAGCTTTCTTT,CASSQEGSRNAEAFF
-,TRBV9,-,TRBJ2-2,TGTGCCAGCAGCGTAGAGGGAGGCCCTAACACCGGGGAGCTGTTTTTT,CASSVEGGPNTGELFF
-,TRBV5-4,-,TRBJ1-4,TGTGCCAGCAGCGCCGGGTTGGAGGAAAAACTGTTTTTT,CASSAGLEEKLFF
-,TRBV5-5,-,TRBJ2-7,TGTGCCAGCAGCGCCCAGGGGTACAACGAGTACTTC,CASSAQGYNEYF
TRBD1,TRBV18,-,TRBJ1-2,TGTGCCAGCTCACCACGGACAGGGGATGGCTACACCTTC,CASSPRTGDGYTF